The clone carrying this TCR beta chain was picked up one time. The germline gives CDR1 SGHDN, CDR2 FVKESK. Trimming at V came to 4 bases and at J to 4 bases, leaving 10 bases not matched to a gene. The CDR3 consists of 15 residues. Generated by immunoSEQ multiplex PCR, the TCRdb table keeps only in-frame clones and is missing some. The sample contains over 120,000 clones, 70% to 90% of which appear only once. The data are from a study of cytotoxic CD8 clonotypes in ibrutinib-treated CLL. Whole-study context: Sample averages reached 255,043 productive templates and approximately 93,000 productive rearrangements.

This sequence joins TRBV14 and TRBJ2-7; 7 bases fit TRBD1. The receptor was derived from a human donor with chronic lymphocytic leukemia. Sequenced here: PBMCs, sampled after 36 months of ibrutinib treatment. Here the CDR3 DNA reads TGTGCCAGCAGCCCCCCCCGAGGCAGGGGGTACGAGCAGTACTTC. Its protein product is CASSPPRGRGYEQYF.